This T cell receptor beta chain came from a study of blood T cells in healthy people across ages. About the research overall: For every two T cells, template switching captured about one barcoded beta molecule.

Germline V CDR1 and CDR2: SEHNR, FQNEAQ (reference sequence). The length of the CDR3 is 16 residues. Trimming took 2 bases from V and 0 from J, leaving 11 bases between them. General observations from the study: TCR beta diversity per million T cells fell roughly linearly with age.

Primers used in a second PCR of about 7 to 12 cycles were a sample-barcoded 5' primer and a J-beta primer mix. Each CDR3 protein gets one entry after TCRdb re-called the 5' RACE reads with MiXCR. The profile shows about 280,000 distinct CDR3 sequences, 27% of them singletons. Isolated PBMCs totaled at least 6 million in each sample. In regard to this clonotype: Its antigen is not identified.

The chain employs TRBV7-9 and TRBJ2-4; D unclear. The sample consisted of blood. The receptor comes from a woman in her sixties or seventies in good health. The CDR3 here is CASSLILLGAKNIQYF. In nucleotides, the CDR3 is TGTGCCAGCAGCTTAATCCTCTTGGGAGCCAAAAACATTCAGTACTTC.